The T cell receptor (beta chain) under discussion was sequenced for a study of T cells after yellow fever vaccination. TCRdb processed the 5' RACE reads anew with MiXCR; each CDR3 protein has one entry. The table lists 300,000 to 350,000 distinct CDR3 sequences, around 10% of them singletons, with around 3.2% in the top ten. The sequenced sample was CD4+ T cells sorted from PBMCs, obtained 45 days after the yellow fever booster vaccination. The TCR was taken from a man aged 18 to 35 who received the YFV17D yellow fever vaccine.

The CDR3 spells CASSPDRAYEQYV. The DNA for the CDR3 is TGTGCCAGCAGCCCGGACAGAGCCTACGAGCAGTACGTC. The rearrangement joins TRBV11-1 to TRBJ2-7; TRBD1 might be the D (6 bases). Deletions cut 5 bases from V and 2 bases from J, with 10 bases between. The CDR3 contains 13 residues. Germline loops: CDR1 SGHAT, CDR2 FQDESV (reference sequence).